Here is one T cell receptor beta chain with its context. Germline V gene lookup returns CDR1 SNHLY and CDR2 FYNNEI. Trimming left V 8 bases short and J 2 bases short, with 13 bases between. CDR3 length: 13 residues. The record originates from a study of blood T cell repertoires in COVID-19. In the source study's methods: Estimates of nucleated cell counts were drawn from the amplification of reference gene primers. Method: immunoSEQ multiplex PCR; TCRdb's copy keeps in-frame clones and lacks some. V and J calls and clone size are those listed in that table; D and trimming were worked out from the DNA. The sample has fewer than 70,000 clones, around 85% seen once.

The genes are TRBV2 and TRBJ2-7, with D perhaps matching TRBD1 (6 bases). The sample taken for sequencing was peripheral blood. This clonotype originated in a woman aged 70-85 years with active COVID-19. The CDR3 DNA reads TGTGCCAGCGGGGGCCCCCCGGCCTACGAGCAGTACTTC. Its translation: CASGGPPAYEQYF.